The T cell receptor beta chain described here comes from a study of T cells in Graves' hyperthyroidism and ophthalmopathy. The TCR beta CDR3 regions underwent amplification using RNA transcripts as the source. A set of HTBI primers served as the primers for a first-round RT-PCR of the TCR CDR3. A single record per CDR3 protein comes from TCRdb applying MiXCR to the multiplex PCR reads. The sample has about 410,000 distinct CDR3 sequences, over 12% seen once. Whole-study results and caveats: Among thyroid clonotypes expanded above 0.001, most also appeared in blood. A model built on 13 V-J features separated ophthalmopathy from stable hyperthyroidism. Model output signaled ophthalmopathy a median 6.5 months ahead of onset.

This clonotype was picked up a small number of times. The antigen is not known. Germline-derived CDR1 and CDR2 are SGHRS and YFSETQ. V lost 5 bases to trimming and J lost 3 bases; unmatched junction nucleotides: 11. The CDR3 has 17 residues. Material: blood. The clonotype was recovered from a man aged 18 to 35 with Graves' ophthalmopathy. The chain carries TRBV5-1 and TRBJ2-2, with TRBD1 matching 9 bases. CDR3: CASSYPQGAEYTGELFF. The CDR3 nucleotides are TGCGCCAGCAGTTACCCACAGGGGGCGGAATACACCGGGGAGCTGTTTTTT.